A selection of T cell receptor beta chains follows, all from one sample in a study of cytomegalovirus exposure and HLA in healthy donors. Measured with immunoSEQ multiplex PCR; TCRdb has only the in-frame clones, and not every one. The sample lists 200,000 to 250,000 clones; under 80% were seen once. Source material: PBMCs. The receptors originated from a woman younger than 45 in good health and CMV-seronegative. The CDR3 runs from the conserved cysteine through the conserved F or W. The order of the fields is clone size, V gene, J gene, D gene, CDR3 protein, CDR3 DNA. A D gene is named only where the DNA matches it firmly. A clone size is listed for some rows: how often the clone was seen (once, few, many), or a class if it is expanded.

clone size: once; V gene: TRBV5-4; J gene: TRBJ1-2; D gene: TRBD1; CDR3 protein: CASSLEGQIYGYTF; CDR3 DNA: TGTGCCAGCAGCTTGGAGGGACAGATCTATGGCTACACCTTC
clone size: few; V gene: TRBV6-5; J gene: TRBJ2-1; D gene: NA; CDR3 protein: CASSYGGSGNYNEQFF; CDR3 DNA: TGTGCCAGCAGTTACGGGGGGAGCGGAAACTACAATGAGCAGTTCTTC
clone size: once; V gene: TRBV5-6; J gene: TRBJ2-7; D gene: TRBD1; CDR3 protein: CASSLFMGQSTYEQYF; CDR3 DNA: TGTGCCAGCAGCTTGTTTATGGGACAGTCAACCTACGAGCAGTACTTC
clone size: NA; V gene: TRBV2; J gene: TRBJ1-5; D gene: NA; CDR3 protein: CASSAYRDQPQHF; CDR3 DNA: TGTGCCAGCAGTGCCTACCGGGATCAGCCCCAGCATTTT
clone size: NA; V gene: TRBV6-6; J gene: TRBJ1-1; D gene: NA; CDR3 protein: CASSYPSRDTEAFF; CDR3 DNA: TGTGCCAGCAGTTACCCATCCCGAGACACTGAAGCTTTCTTT
clone size: NA; V gene: TRBV7-9; J gene: TRBJ2-1; D gene: TRBD2; CDR3 protein: CASRPGLANEQFF; CDR3 DNA: TGTGCCAGCAGACCGGGACTAGCGAATGAGCAGTTCTTC
clone size: NA; V gene: TRBV29-1; J gene: TRBJ2-1; D gene: NA; CDR3 protein: CSARVQGREYNEQFF; CDR3 DNA: TGCAGCGCCAGAGTTCAGGGGCGGGAGTACAATGAGCAGTTCTTC
clone size: NA; V gene: TRBV4-1; J gene: TRBJ2-7; D gene: TRBD1; CDR3 protein: CASSQPTGSYEQYF; CDR3 DNA: TGCGCCAGCAGCCAACCGACAGGGTCCTACGAGCAGTACTTC
clone size: NA; V gene: TRBV5-6; J gene: TRBJ2-5; D gene: NA; CDR3 protein: CASSLEASAYQETQYF; CDR3 DNA: TGTGCCAGCAGCTTGGAAGCTAGCGCCTACCAAGAGACCCAGTACTTC
clone size: NA; V gene: TRBV30; J gene: TRBJ1-3; D gene: TRBD1; CDR3 protein: CAWSRTGTGNTIYF; CDR3 DNA: TGTGCCTGGAGTCGGACAGGGACTGGAAACACCATATATTTT
clone size: NA; V gene: TRBV7-2; J gene: TRBJ2-1; D gene: TRBD2; CDR3 protein: CASSLVVVGGTYNEQFF; CDR3 DNA: TGTGCCAGCAGCTTAGTAGTGGTGGGGGGGACCTACAATGAGCAGTTCTTC
clone size: NA; V gene: TRBV19; J gene: TRBJ1-2; D gene: TRBD1; CDR3 protein: CASRPVDRGNGYTF; CDR3 DNA: TGTGCCAGTAGACCCGTCGACAGGGGGAATGGCTACACCTTC
clone size: NA; V gene: TRBV5-8; J gene: TRBJ2-7; D gene: TRBD2; CDR3 protein: CASSPLGGPRTEQYF; CDR3 DNA: TGTGCCAGCAGCCCCTTGGGAGGGCCGAGAACCGAGCAGTACTTC
clone size: NA; V gene: TRBV6-6; J gene: TRBJ1-1; D gene: NA; CDR3 protein: CATGQYTEAFF; CDR3 DNA: TGTGCCACCGGACAGTACACTGAAGCTTTCTTT
clone size: NA; V gene: TRBV7-8; J gene: TRBJ2-5; D gene: TRBD1; CDR3 protein: CASTSGDRGPQETQYF; CDR3 DNA: TGTGCCAGCACCTCAGGGGACAGGGGGCCCCAAGAGACCCAGTACTTC
clone size: NA; V gene: TRBV5-1; J gene: TRBJ2-1; D gene: NA; CDR3 protein: CASSLEIAGSYNEQFF; CDR3 DNA: TGCGCCAGCAGCTTGGAGATAGCCGGCTCCTACAATGAGCAGTTCTTC
clone size: NA; V gene: TRBV5-1; J gene: TRBJ2-3; D gene: TRBD2; CDR3 protein: CASSPGGAGVDTQYF; CDR3 DNA: TGCGCCAGCAGCCCCGGGGGGGCAGGGGTAGATACGCAGTATTTT
clone size: NA; V gene: TRBV5-6; J gene: TRBJ2-5; D gene: NA; CDR3 protein: CATGVLVSFQETQYF; CDR3 DNA: TGTGCCACCGGTGTACTAGTCTCCTTTCAAGAGACCCAGTACTTC
clone size: few; V gene: TRBV19; J gene: TRBJ1-2; D gene: NA; CDR3 protein: CASSLPGGARGYTF; CDR3 DNA: TGTGCCAGTAGTCTGCCGGGGGGCGCGCGCGGCTACACCTTC
clone size: NA; V gene: TRBV11-2; J gene: TRBJ2-3; D gene: NA; CDR3 protein: CASSGLLTDTQYF; CDR3 DNA: TGTGCCAGCAGCGGACTACTAACAGATACGCAGTATTTT
clone size: NA; V gene: TRBV11-2; J gene: TRBJ2-5; D gene: NA; CDR3 protein: CASRSSETQYF; CDR3 DNA: TGTGCCAGCAGATCTTCGGAGACCCAGTACTTC
clone size: NA; V gene: TRBV7-9; J gene: TRBJ2-1; D gene: TRBD2; CDR3 protein: CASSEQLAGPYNEQFF; CDR3 DNA: TGTGCCAGCAGCGAACAACTAGCGGGGCCATACAATGAGCAGTTCTTC
clone size: few; V gene: TRBV5-1; J gene: TRBJ1-2; D gene: NA; CDR3 protein: CASSLAQSWEGYGYTF; CDR3 DNA: TGCGCCAGCAGCTTGGCCCAGTCCTGGGAGGGCTATGGCTACACCTTC
clone size: NA; V gene: TRBV9; J gene: TRBJ1-2; D gene: NA; CDR3 protein: CASSVEADSNYGYTF; CDR3 DNA: TGTGCCAGCAGCGTAGAAGCAGACTCCAACTATGGCTACACCTTC
clone size: NA; V gene: TRBV15; J gene: TRBJ2-5; D gene: TRBD1; CDR3 protein: CATSRGGGLYQETQYF; CDR3 DNA: TGTGCCACCAGCAGAGGAGGGGGCCTGTACCAAGAGACCCAGTACTTC
clone size: NA; V gene: TRBV7-2; J gene: TRBJ2-3; D gene: NA; CDR3 protein: CASSSHHSGITDTQYF; CDR3 DNA: TGTGCCAGCAGCTCCCACCATAGCGGAATCACAGATACGCAGTATTTT
clone size: NA; V gene: TRBV5-4; J gene: TRBJ1-6; D gene: NA; CDR3 protein: CASSQELRKNSPLHF; CDR3 DNA: TGTGCCAGCAGCCAAGAACTCAGGAAAAATTCACCCCTCCACTTT
clone size: NA; V gene: TRBV30; J gene: TRBJ1-5; D gene: NA; CDR3 protein: CAWSQGVHSNQPQHF; CDR3 DNA: TGTGCCTGGAGCCAAGGGGTCCATAGCAATCAGCCCCAGCATTTT
clone size: NA; V gene: TRBV30; J gene: TRBJ2-3; D gene: NA; CDR3 protein: CAWSVGRTSTDTQYF; CDR3 DNA: TGTGCCTGGAGTGTTGGCAGGACTAGCACAGATACGCAGTATTTT
clone size: NA; V gene: TRBV6-1; J gene: TRBJ2-3; D gene: NA; CDR3 protein: CASSPSAGLLDTQYF; CDR3 DNA: TGTGCCAGCAGTCCCTCGGCAGGTTTATTGGATACGCAGTATTTT
clone size: NA; V gene: TRBV29-1; J gene: TRBJ1-2; D gene: NA; CDR3 protein: CSADSALYGYTF; CDR3 DNA: TGCAGCGCAGACAGTGCACTCTATGGCTACACCTTC
clone size: NA; V gene: TRBV5-1; J gene: TRBJ2-3; D gene: TRBD2; CDR3 protein: CASSVGSGGRADTQYF; CDR3 DNA: TGCGCCAGCAGCGTCGGGTCTGGCGGGAGAGCAGATACGCAGTATTTT
clone size: NA; V gene: TRBV19; J gene: TRBJ1-1; D gene: NA; CDR3 protein: CASSIDVSEAFF; CDR3 DNA: TGTGCCAGTAGTATAGACGTCTCTGAAGCTTTCTTT
clone size: NA; V gene: TRBV27; J gene: TRBJ2-7; D gene: NA; CDR3 protein: CASSWALQAEQYF; CDR3 DNA: TGTGCCAGCAGTTGGGCCCTCCAGGCCGAGCAGTACTTC
clone size: NA; V gene: TRBV5-4; J gene: TRBJ1-2; D gene: NA; CDR3 protein: CASSQNLEGYTF; CDR3 DNA: TGTGCCAGCAGCCAAAACTTAGAAGGCTACACCTTC
clone size: NA; V gene: TRBV5-6; J gene: TRBJ2-1; D gene: TRBD1; CDR3 protein: CASSFSVRDRADEQFF; CDR3 DNA: TGTGCCAGCAGCTTCAGCGTCCGGGACAGGGCTGATGAGCAGTTCTTC
clone size: NA; V gene: TRBV5-8; J gene: TRBJ1-2; D gene: TRBD1; CDR3 protein: CASSLVQGAYGYTF; CDR3 DNA: TGTGCCAGCAGCTTGGTACAGGGGGCCTATGGCTACACCTTC
clone size: NA; V gene: TRBV5-8; J gene: TRBJ2-1; D gene: NA; CDR3 protein: CASRLPGYNEQFF; CDR3 DNA: TGTGCCAGCAGACTACCCGGCTACAATGAGCAGTTCTTC
clone size: once; V gene: TRBV2; J gene: TRBJ1-1; D gene: NA; CDR3 protein: CASSEVGWGADTEAFF; CDR3 DNA: TGTGCCAGCAGTGAAGTTGGTTGGGGCGCAGACACTGAAGCTTTCTTT
clone size: NA; V gene: TRBV19; J gene: TRBJ2-7; D gene: NA; CDR3 protein: CASSNPGRSSYEQYF; CDR3 DNA: TGTGCCAGTAGCAATCCAGGGAGGAGTTCCTACGAGCAGTACTTC
clone size: NA; V gene: TRBV7-9; J gene: TRBJ1-1; D gene: TRBD1; CDR3 protein: CASSLGQGRSEAFF; CDR3 DNA: TGTGCCAGCAGCTTGGGACAGGGACGGTCTGAAGCTTTCTTT
clone size: NA; V gene: TRBV11-1; J gene: TRBJ2-5; D gene: TRBD2; CDR3 protein: CASSLRRGRADQETQYF; CDR3 DNA: TGTGCCAGCAGCTTGCGTCGCGGGAGGGCCGACCAAGAGACCCAGTACTTC
clone size: NA; V gene: TRBV20-1; J gene: TRBJ1-1; D gene: NA; CDR3 protein: CSARRESEAFF; CDR3 DNA: TGCAGTGCTAGGCGAGAGTCTGAAGCTTTCTTT
clone size: NA; V gene: TRBV7-9; J gene: TRBJ2-3; D gene: TRBD2; CDR3 protein: CASSFLLAGGTSTDTQYF; CDR3 DNA: TGTGCCAGCAGCTTCCTCCTAGCGGGCGGTACTAGCACAGATACGCAGTATTTT